This T cell receptor (beta chain) is drawn from a study of cytomegalovirus exposure and HLA in healthy donors. As regards this clone: Its antigen is undetermined.

With V trimmed by 5 bases and J by 4 bases, 4 bases remained unmatched. Looked up from germline, CDR1 is MNHNY and CDR2 is SVGAGI (reference sequence). There are 13 residues in the CDR3. These donors counted as nominally healthy when sampled, but unrecorded immune exposures were likely. The PCR used 60 Vbeta and 13 Jbeta primers. The table came from immunoSEQ multiplex PCR; TCRdb's copy has only in-frame clones and leaves some out. The sample holds some 160,000 clones, around three quarters seen once. Study-level points and caveats: In an earlier analysis, about 90% or about 30%: the productive usage of most TCR beta V segments. A later analysis reportedly found fewer N-insertions in an Asian-associated ancestry cluster than the roughly 670-donor mean. When analyzed later, a missense DCLRE1C variant was found to be linked to TCR beta V- and J-gene trimming.

The TCR comes from a man aged 35-49 years in good health and CMV-seronegative. V usage is TRBV6-6 and J usage is TRBJ2-5, with 7 bases fitting TRBD1. What was sequenced was PBMCs. The chain's CDR3 is CASSLRDRETQYF. The CDR3 bases are TGTGCCAGCAGTCTCCGGGACAGAGAGACCCAGTACTTC.